This TCR beta chain was profiled in a study of T cell clonality in common variable immunodeficiency. Points from the study as a whole: CVID subjects had higher TCRbeta clonality than healthy controls, most marked in about a third.

Repertoires were generated with immunoSEQ multiplex PCR, while TCRdb's copy carries only in-frame clones and drops some. This sample has roughly 50,000 clones and no singletons, with roughly 3.5% in the ten largest. About this clone: Its antigen is currently unknown. The read terminates 3 residues before the CDR3 end, so the remaining end is supplied by the germline J gene.

There are 15 residues in the CDR3. Germline V CDR1 and CDR2: SGHTA, FQGNSA. This sequence originates from a person aged 18 to 70 in good health. V gene TRBV7-2 combines with J gene TRBJ1-2; D gene unclear. The material sequenced was peripheral blood mononuclear cells. The sequenced part of the CDR3 DNA is TGTGCCAGCAGCCGACTAGCGGGCAGCACAGATACC. Translation: CASSRLAGSTDT. The complete CDR3 sequence is CASSRLAGSTDTYTF.